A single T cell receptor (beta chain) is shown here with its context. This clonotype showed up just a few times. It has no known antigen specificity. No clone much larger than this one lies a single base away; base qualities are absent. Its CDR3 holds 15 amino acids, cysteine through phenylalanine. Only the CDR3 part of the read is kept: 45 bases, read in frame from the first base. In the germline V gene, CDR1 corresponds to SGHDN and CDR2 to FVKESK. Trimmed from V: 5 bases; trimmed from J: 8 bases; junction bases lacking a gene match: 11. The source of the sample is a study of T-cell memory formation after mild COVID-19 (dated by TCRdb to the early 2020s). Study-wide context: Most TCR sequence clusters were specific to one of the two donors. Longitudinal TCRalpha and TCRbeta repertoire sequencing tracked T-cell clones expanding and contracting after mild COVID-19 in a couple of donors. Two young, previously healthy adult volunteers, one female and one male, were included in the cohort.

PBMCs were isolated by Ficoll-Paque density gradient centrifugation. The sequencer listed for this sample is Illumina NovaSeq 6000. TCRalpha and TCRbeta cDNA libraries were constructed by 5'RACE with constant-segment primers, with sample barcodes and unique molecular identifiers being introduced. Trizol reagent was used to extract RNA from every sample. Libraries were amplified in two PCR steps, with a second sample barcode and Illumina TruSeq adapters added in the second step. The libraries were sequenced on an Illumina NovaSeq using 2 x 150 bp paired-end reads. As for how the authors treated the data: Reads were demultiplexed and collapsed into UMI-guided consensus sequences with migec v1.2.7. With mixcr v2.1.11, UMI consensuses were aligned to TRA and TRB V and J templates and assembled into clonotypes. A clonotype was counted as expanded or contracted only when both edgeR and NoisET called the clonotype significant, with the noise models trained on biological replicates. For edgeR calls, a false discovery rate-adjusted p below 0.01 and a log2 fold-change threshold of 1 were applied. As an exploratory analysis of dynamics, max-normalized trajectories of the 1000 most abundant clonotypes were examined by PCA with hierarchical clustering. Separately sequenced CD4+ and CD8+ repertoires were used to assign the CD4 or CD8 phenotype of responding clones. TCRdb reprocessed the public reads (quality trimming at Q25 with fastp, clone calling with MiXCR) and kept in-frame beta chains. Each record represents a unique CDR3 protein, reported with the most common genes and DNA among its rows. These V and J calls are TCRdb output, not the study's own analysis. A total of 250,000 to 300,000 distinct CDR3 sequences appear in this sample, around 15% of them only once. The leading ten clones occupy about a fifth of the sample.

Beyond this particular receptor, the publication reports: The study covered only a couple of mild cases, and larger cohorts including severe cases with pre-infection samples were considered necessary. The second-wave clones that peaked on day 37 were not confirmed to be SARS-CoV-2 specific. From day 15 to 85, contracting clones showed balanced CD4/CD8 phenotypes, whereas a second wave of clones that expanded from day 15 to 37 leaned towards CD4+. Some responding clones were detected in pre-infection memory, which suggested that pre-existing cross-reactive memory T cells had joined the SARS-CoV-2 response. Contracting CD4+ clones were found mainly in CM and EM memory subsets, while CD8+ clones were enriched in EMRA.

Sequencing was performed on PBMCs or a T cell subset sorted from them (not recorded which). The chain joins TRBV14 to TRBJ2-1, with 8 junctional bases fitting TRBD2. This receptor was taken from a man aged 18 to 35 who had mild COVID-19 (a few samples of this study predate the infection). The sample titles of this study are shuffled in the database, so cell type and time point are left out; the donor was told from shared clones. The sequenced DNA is TGTGCCAGCAGCTCCCCGGCGGGGGGCGGACATGAGCAGTTCTTC. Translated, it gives CASSSPAGGGHEQFF.